This TCR beta chain emerged from a study of shared clonotypes between healthy human individuals. Study overall: Each donor's CD8 memory used one plate, CD8 naive two, each CD4 subset three.

This table comes from immunoSEQ multiplex PCR, and its TCRdb copy is limited to in-frame clones, with some not included. The data show 850,000 to 1,200,000 clones, more than 60% seen once. The CDR3 has 15 amino acids. The germline V gene has CDR1 SGHNT and CDR2 YYREEE (reference sequence). Losses at the gene ends were 4 bases for V and 8 bases for J; bases not matched to a gene: 13. Study results and limitations: Against clonotypes common to all four donors, non-shared ones had lower generation probabilities. Estimated richness was generally greater in naive than memory subsets.

Of note for this clone: The antigen remains undetermined.

The sequencing sample was made of memory CD4+ T cells sorted from blood. The subset is: CD45RA-negative fraction. This sequence originates from a man aged 18-30 years in good health. This chain links TRBV5-4 with TRBJ1-2; 8 positions match TRBD1. For the CDR3, the DNA is TGTGCCAGCAGCCCCAGCCTCCAGGGGGCAGAAGGCTACACCTTC. Translating it yields CASSPSLQGAEGYTF.